Here is one T cell receptor (beta chain) with its context. The antigen remains unidentified. V gave up 2 bases and J gave up 1 base, with 17 bases separating them. Germline CDR1 and CDR2: MGHRA and YSYEKL. The CDR3 length is 17 residues. Sequencing used immunoSEQ version 4 in survey mode. Template was genomic DNA at about 10 ng/uL, with up to 1 ug used per sample. Libraries were prepared by immunoSEQ multiplex PCR; TCRdb keeps only in-frame clonotypes and omits some of them. The sample comprises tens of thousands of clones, roughly 75% of which are singletons, and over 1.5% rests with the top ten. These data come from a study of persistence of HIV-infected CD4 T cells. Whole-study context: Donors were ART-treated; their CMV- and Gag-responding CD4+ T cells were isolated.

An overlapping HIV-1 Gag peptide pool stimulated these cells at about 0.91 ug/peptide/mL. Sorted nonresponding memory CD4+ T cells were CD40L-negative, CD69-negative, CD45RO-high. The chain recombines TRBV4-1 with TRBJ1-1; possible D gene TRBD1, 6 bases. This TCR came from an adult man with HIV who was CMV-seropositive. The sequences come from CD4+ T cells sorted from PBMCs after approximately 20-hour stimulation, collected from a patient who received antiretroviral therapy. Written as DNA, the CDR3 is TGCGCCAGCAGCCAAAGTGCCCTGAGGGGGGGGAACACTGAAGCTTTCTTT. Amino acid sequence: CASSQSALRGGNTEAFF.